This T cell receptor beta chain appears in the sequencing data of a study of CD8 T cells in Susac syndrome. RNA was extracted with the RNeasy kit, and a quantity of roughly 0.5 to 1 ug was reverse transcribed using random hexamers. Coverage of TCR beta CDR3 amplification by immunoSEQ multiplex PCR extended to 54 Vbeta and 13 Jbeta. TCRdb recomputed calls from the immunoSEQ multiplex PCR reads with MiXCR, one row per CDR3 protein. The sample has 200,000 or so distinct CDR3 sequences, 90% to 96% seen once. V was trimmed by 1 base and J by 6 bases, leaving 10 bases between them. CDR1 and CDR2 (germline): SEHNR, FQNEAQ (reference sequence). The CDR3 extends over 14 amino acids.

This clonotype was obtained from a human donor with Susac syndrome. The chain combines TRBV7-9 with TRBJ2-1; D is tentatively TRBD1 or TRBD2 (5 bases each). Sequenced material: CD4+ T cells from PBMCs. CDR3 in DNA: TGTGCCAGCAGCTTAGGGGACGCCAGCAATGAGCAGTTCTTC. It codes for CASSLGDASNEQFF.